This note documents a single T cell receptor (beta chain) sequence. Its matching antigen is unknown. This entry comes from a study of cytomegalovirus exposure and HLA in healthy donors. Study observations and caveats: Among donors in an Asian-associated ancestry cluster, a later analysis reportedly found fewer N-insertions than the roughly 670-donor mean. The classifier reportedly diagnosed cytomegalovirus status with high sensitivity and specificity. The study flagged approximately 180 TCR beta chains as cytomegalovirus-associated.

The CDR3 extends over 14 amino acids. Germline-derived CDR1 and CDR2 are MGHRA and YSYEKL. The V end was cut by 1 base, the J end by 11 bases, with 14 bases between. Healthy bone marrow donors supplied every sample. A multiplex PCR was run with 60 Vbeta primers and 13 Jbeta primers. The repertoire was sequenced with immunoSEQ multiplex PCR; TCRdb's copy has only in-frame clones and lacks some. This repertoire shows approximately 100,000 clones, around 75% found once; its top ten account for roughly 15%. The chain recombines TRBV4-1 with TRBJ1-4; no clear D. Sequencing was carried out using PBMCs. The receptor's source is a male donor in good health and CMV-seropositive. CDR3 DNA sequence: TGCGCCAGCAGCCAAGGGTCCTTCCCAGATAAACTGTTTTTT. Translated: CASSQGSFPDKLFF.